Presented here are 10 T cell receptor beta chains from one specimen sequenced in a study of cytomegalovirus exposure and HLA in healthy donors (dated by TCRdb to about 2017). Library preparation employed the immunoSEQ multiplex PCR assay. For the multiplex PCR, a mixture combining 60 forward primers for TCR Vbeta segments and 13 reverse primers for TCR Jbeta segments was used. Entries here come from immuneACCESS through TCRdb and include only in-frame sequences with V and J called. Some clones fail to appear in such tables; in the studies checked, an unresolved V gene covers under half of the shortfall, and the cause of the remainder is unknown. For this sample there are some 110,000 clones; roughly 70% appear just once. Of the sample, about 1.6% is held by the ten largest clones. Sample: PBMCs. These receptor sequences come from a young woman in good health and CMV-seronegative.

The rearrangement joins TRBV11-2 to TRBJ2-7; D not certain. This CDR3 contains 11 residues. CDR1 is SGHAT, CDR2 FQNNGV, per germline. The germline V and J ends were trimmed by 4 bases and 4 bases, with 5 bases remaining between them. In DNA form, the CDR3 reads TGTGCCAGCAGCTCACAATACGAGCAGTACTTC. Translated: CASSSQYEQYF.

In its sample, this clone was seen once. The J gene is TRBJ2-3, the V gene TRBV5-1, with 10 bases that match TRBD1. Per germline, CDR1 SGHRS and CDR2 YFSETQ. After removal of 4 bases from V and 1 base from J, the junction contained 6 bases not matched to a gene. The CDR3 loop spans 16 amino acids. CDR3 coding DNA: TGCGCCAGCAGCACAACCGGGACAGGGGGCACAGATACGCAGTATTTT. This gives the protein CASSTTGTGGTDTQYF. Supplemented by reference TRBV5-1 and TRBJ2-3, the full variable domain reads KAGVTQTPRYLIKTRGQQVTLSCSPISGHRSVSWYQQTPGQGLQFLFEYFSETQRNKGNFPGRFSGRQFSNSRSEMNVSTLELGDSALYLCASSTTGTGGTDTQYFGPGTRLTVL.

The V call is TRBV5-4, the J call TRBJ2-5; D possibly corresponds to TRBD1 (5 bases). This CDR3 region has 12 residues. The germline V gene encodes CDR1 SGHNT and CDR2 YYREEE (reference sequence). V lost 2 bases to trimming and J lost 4 bases, with 6 bases between them. The CDR3 is CASSFDRETQYF. CDR3 DNA sequence: TGTGCCAGCAGCTTCGACAGAGAGACCCAGTACTTC.

For the CDR3, the DNA is TGTGCCAGCAGTAACCGGGACAGAGTTGAAAAACTGTTTTTT. Translation gives CASSNRDRVEKLFF. The chain is built from TRBV28 and TRBJ1-4; 7 nucleotides align to TRBD1. The CDR3 spans 14 residues. V trimming: 5 bases; J trimming: 7 bases; junction bases outside the gene matches: 7. Germline V gene sequence: CDR1 MDHEN, CDR2 SYDVKM.

V is TRBV5-1 and J is TRBJ1-4, with a tentative D call TRBD1 (5 bases). This CDR3 is built from 17 residues. Germline V gene sequence: CDR1 SGHRS, CDR2 YFSETQ. V shed 0 bases and J shed 3 bases, with 15 bases lying between them. The CDR3 DNA follows: TGCGCCAGCAGCTTGGCCGACGGTAGCAGGGCTAATGAAAAACTGTTTTTT. Translating gives CASSLADGSRANEKLFF. The variable domain in full, with the rest retrieved from reference TRBV5-1 and TRBJ1-4, is KAGVTQTPRYLIKTRGQQVTLSCSPISGHRSVSWYQQTPGQGLQFLFEYFSETQRNKGNFPGRFSGRQFSNSRSEMNVSTLELGDSALYLCASSLADGSRANEKLFFGSGTQLSVL.

J is TRBJ1-1 and V is TRBV28; D might be TRBD1 (5 bases). V was pared by 3 bases and J by 6 bases, with 11 bases between. Germline assignment: CDR1 MDHEN and CDR2 SYDVKM. The CDR3 has 13 residues. CDR3 in amino acids: CASSFEGRPEAFF. The DNA of the CDR3 is TGTGCCAGCAGTTTTGAGGGGAGGCCTGAAGCTTTCTTT. Using reference TRBV28 and TRBJ1-1 for the parts outside the CDR3, the full variable domain is DVKVTQSSRYLVKRTGEKVFLECVQDMDHENMFWYRQDPGLGLRLIYFSYDVKMKEKGDIPEGYSVSREKKERFSLILESASTNQTSMYLCASSFEGRPEAFFGQGTRLTVV.

V and J are TRBV5-1 and TRBJ2-2; TRBD2 might be the D (6 bases). Germline V gene lookup returns CDR1 SGHRS and CDR2 YFSETQ. The CDR3 consists of 16 residues. Trimming took off 0 bases at V and 4 bases at J, with 13 bases between the two ends. The CDR3 DNA reads TGCGCCAGCAGCTTGGAGGGGCTAGCGACCACCGGGGAGCTGTTTTTT. It codes for CASSLEGLATTGELFF.

The J gene is TRBJ1-1, the V gene TRBV30, with 8 bases identical to TRBD1. The CDR3 has 13 residues. Unmatched junction bases numbered 5, after V lost 3 bases and J lost 5 bases. CDR1 is GTSNPN, CDR2 SVGIG, per germline (reference sequence). CDR3 residues: CAWSATGGTEAFF. The DNA for the CDR3 is TGTGCCTGGAGCGCTACAGGGGGAACTGAAGCTTTCTTT.

The chain recombines TRBV4-1 with TRBJ2-3; 7 bases are shared with TRBD2. The V and J ends lost 1 base and 6 bases, in that order; junction bases with no gene match: 10. CDR3 length: 16 residues. Germline V gene sequence: CDR1 MGHRA, CDR2 YSYEKL. CDR3 sequence: CASSQVFDGGSDTQYF. The CDR3 nucleotides read TGCGCCAGCAGCCAAGTTTTCGACGGGGGGTCCGATACGCAGTATTTT.

This chain connects TRBV6-1 to TRBJ2-5; TRBD2 matches at 10 bases. Germline loops: CDR1 MNHNS, CDR2 SASEGT. V lost 5 bases to trimming and J lost 4 bases; unmatched junction nucleotides: 4. The CDR3 covers 14 residues. This CDR3 reads CASSSGGAGETQYF. CDR3 sequence (DNA): TGTGCCAGCAGTAGCGGGGGGGCCGGAGAGACCCAGTACTTC.